This passage covers 18 T cell receptor beta chains from one sample sequenced in a study of T-cell reconstitution after alpha-beta-depleted transplantation in children. Unique molecular identifiers were incorporated into the prepared TCRbeta library. TCRdb re-called the PCR reads with MiXCR, one entry per CDR3 protein. The data show about 290,000 distinct CDR3 sequences, roughly 9.1% seen once. Source: PBMCs, taken before TCRalphabeta/CD19-depleted stem cell transplant. The receptors here all came from a boy under two years old with acute myeloid leukemia, due to receive a stem cell transplant.

This clonotype was observed many times. The chain links TRBV29-1 to TRBJ1-3; D is ambiguous. Germline CDR1 and CDR2: SQVTM and ANQGSEA. The CDR3 length is 13 residues. Trimming took off 3 bases at V and 5 bases at J, with 11 bases between the two ends. The CDR3 bases are TGCAGCGTTGACCGGGAGAGGAGAAACACCATATATTTT. Translating gives CSVDRERRNTIYF. Complete variable domain (other parts from reference TRBV29-1 and TRBJ1-3): SAVISQKPSRDICQRGTSLTIQCQVDSQVTMMFWYRQQPGQSLTLIATANQGSEATYESGFVIDKFPISRPNLTFSTLTVSNMSPEDSSIYLCSVDRERRNTIYFGEGSWLTVV.

In its sample, this clonotype was seen many times. V gene TRBV28 combines with J gene TRBJ2-3; 8 bases line up with TRBD2. Germline V gene sequence: CDR1 MDHEN, CDR2 SYDVKM. V shed 2 bases and J 4 bases; nucleotides not matched to a gene: 8. The CDR3 has 16 amino acids. The CDR3 DNA is TGTGCCAGCAGTTTACGACGGGAGGGAGGCCCAGATACGCAGTATTTT. Translating gives CASSLRREGGPDTQYF.

This clonotype was picked up many times. The chain is built from TRBV28 and TRBJ2-2; 8 nucleotides match TRBD2. Trimming at V came to 6 bases and at J to 0 bases, leaving 3 bases not matched to a gene. The CDR3 extends over 15 amino acids. Germline values: CDR1 MDHEN, CDR2 SYDVKM. DNA of the CDR3: TGTGCCAGCAGCCCGGGGGGGGCGAACACCGGGGAGCTGTTTTTT. Translating it yields CASSPGGANTGELFF. Supplemented by reference TRBV28 and TRBJ2-2, the full variable domain reads DVKVTQSSRYLVKRTGEKVFLECVQDMDHENMFWYRQDPGLGLRLIYFSYDVKMKEKGDIPEGYSVSREKKERFSLILESASTNQTSMYLCASSPGGANTGELFFGEGSRLTVL.

In its sample, this clonotype was seen many times. The V gene is TRBV29-1, the J gene TRBJ1-1, with 8 bases matching TRBD1. The germline gives CDR1 SQVTM, CDR2 ANQGSEA. The CDR3 is 13 amino acids. V lost 4 bases and J lost 4; bases outside the gene matches: 5. CDR3 DNA: TGCAGCGTTGGGACAGGGTCTAGCACTGAAGCTTTCTTT. Translation gives CSVGTGSSTEAFF. Full variable domain (rest looked up from reference TRBV29-1 and TRBJ1-1): SAVISQKPSRDICQRGTSLTIQCQVDSQVTMMFWYRQQPGQSLTLIATANQGSEATYESGFVIDKFPISRPNLTFSTLTVSNMSPEDSSIYLCSVGTGSSTEAFFGQGTRLTVV.

This clonotype was detected only a few times. This chain uses TRBV5-1 with TRBJ2-2; tentative D call: TRBD2 (6 bases). Germline V gene sequence: CDR1 SGHRS, CDR2 YFSETQ. V lost 4 bases and J lost 1, with 17 bases in between. This CDR3 is 17 amino acids long. The CDR3 reads CASSRGGRQLNTGELFF. CDR3 sequence (DNA): TGCGCCAGCAGCCGTGGGGGGAGACAGTTGAACACCGGGGAGCTGTTTTTT. Using reference TRBV5-1 and TRBJ2-2 for the parts outside the CDR3, the full variable domain is KAGVTQTPRYLIKTRGQQVTLSCSPISGHRSVSWYQQTPGQGLQFLFEYFSETQRNKGNFPGRFSGRQFSNSRSEMNVSTLELGDSALYLCASSRGGRQLNTGELFFGEGSRLTVL.

This clonotype was seen many times. This CDR3 is CASSQDGGVDYGYTF. CDR3 in DNA: TGTGCCAGCAGCCAAGACGGAGGGGTGGACTATGGCTACACCTTC. The rearrangement uses TRBV4-2 and TRBJ1-2, with a possible D match to TRBD1 (5 bases). V was cut by 0 bases and J by 3 bases, with 11 bases left in between. Germline CDR1 and CDR2: LGHNA and YNFKEQ. This CDR3 is 15 amino acids long.

The sample holds many counts of this clonotype. The gene calls are TRBV12-3 or TRBV12-4 and TRBJ2-1; D uncertain. The CDR3 totals 16 residues. V lost 0 bases and J lost 0, with 9 bases in between. CDR3 in DNA: TGTGCCAGCAGTTTAGCGCGGTATTCCTCCTACAATGAGCAGTTCTTC. It is translated as CASSLARYSSYNEQFF.

A few counts support this clonotype. The chain carries TRBV2 and TRBJ2-3; 13 bases match TRBD2. Per the germline V gene, CDR1 is SNHLY and CDR2 is FYNNEI. Losses at the gene ends were 7 bases for V and 5 bases for J; bases not matched to a gene: 9. The CDR3 totals 16 residues. Written as DNA, the CDR3 is TGTGCCAGCACCCGAGGACTAGCGGGGGCAGAAGATACGCAGTATTTT. It translates to CASTRGLAGAEDTQYF.

This clonotype was seen ten or more times. V gene TRBV7-6 combines with J gene TRBJ2-7; D is unclear. V lost 0 bases and J 2 bases, leaving 8 bases between the germline ends. CDR3 length: 14 amino acids. CDR1 is SGHVS and CDR2 is FNYEAQ in the germline V gene. The chain's CDR3 is CASSLAVGTYEQYF. CDR3 in DNA: TGTGCCAGCAGCTTAGCGGTGGGGACCTACGAGCAGTACTTC.

At least ten counts were recorded for this clonotype. This sequence joins TRBV3-1 and TRBJ2-1; 8 bases are a match to TRBD1. Germline-derived CDR1 and CDR2 are LGHDT and YNNKEL (reference sequence). After removal of 5 bases from V and 6 bases from J, the junction contained 6 bases not matched to a gene. CDR3 length equals 14 residues. This chain's CDR3 is CASSFRTGINEQFF. Here the CDR3 DNA reads TGTGCCAGCAGCTTTAGGACAGGGATCAATGAGCAGTTCTTC.

This clonotype was counted many times. The genes are TRBV7-9 and TRBJ2-1, with 8 bases identical to TRBD2. Germline values: CDR1 SEHNR, CDR2 FQNEAQ (reference sequence). V trimming: 3 bases; J trimming: 6 bases; junction bases outside the gene matches: 4. This CDR3 has 14 residues. The CDR3 is CASSFSRGGNEQFF. Here the CDR3 DNA reads TGTGCCAGCAGCTTCAGCCGGGGGGGCAATGAGCAGTTCTTC. Looking up the rest from reference TRBV7-9 and TRBJ2-1 gives the full variable domain: DTGVSQNPRHKITKRGQNVTFRCDPISEHNRLYWYRQTLGQGPEFLTYFQNEAQLEKSRLLSDRFSAERPKGSFSTLEIQRTEQGDSAMYLCASSFSRGGNEQFFGPGTRLTVL.

This clonotype has ten or more counts. This chain connects TRBV28 to TRBJ2-7; 15 bases are a match to TRBD2. CDR3 length: 16 amino acids. J gave up 6 bases and V 4 bases, and 7 bases lay outside the gene matches. Germline assignment: CDR1 MDHEN and CDR2 SYDVKM. Here the CDR3 reads CASSSPGLAGGVEQYF. DNA of the CDR3: TGTGCCAGCAGTTCCCCGGGACTAGCGGGAGGTGTCGAGCAGTACTTC.

In its sample, this clonotype was seen many times. Because the CDR3's place on the DNA is in doubt, the DNA is left out and the CDR3 is given as listed by TCRdb. This chain joins TRBV21-1 and TRBJ2-7; TRBD2 was called by the table and not checked on the DNA. TRBV21-1 is listed as a pseudogene. The length of the CDR3 is 18 amino acids, counting both ends. This chain's CDR3 is CASVGLGTSGGRLYEQYF.

This clonotype was seen a few times. The chain links TRBV4-1 to TRBJ1-1; D call uncertain. From germline, CDR1 is MGHRA and CDR2 YSYEKL. The CDR3 is 13 amino acids. V was pared by 2 bases and J by 4 bases, with 8 bases between. The chain's CDR3 is CASSQPRSTEAFF. The CDR3 bases are TGCGCCAGCAGCCAACCCAGGTCCACTGAAGCTTTCTTT.

In regard to this clonotype: A read error may explain this, as a much larger clone is one base away. The chain uses TRBV12-3 or TRBV12-4 and TRBJ2-5, with D perhaps TRBD2 (7 bases). V lost 5 bases and J 2 bases, leaving 12 bases between the germline ends. The CDR3 runs 14 residues. In DNA, the CDR3 is TGTGCCAGCAGTCGGGGGGCCAGTCAAGAGACCCAGTACTTC. This translates into CASSRGASQETQYF.

At least ten counts were recorded for this clonotype. The V gene is TRBV28, the J gene TRBJ2-7, with D uncertain. CDR3 length: 15 residues. The V gene lost 5 bases and the J gene lost 1 base, with 15 bases spanning the gap. CDR1 and CDR2 from the germline V gene are MDHEN and SYDVKM. The CDR3 DNA sequence: TGTGCCAGCAGTCCGACCGGATTTGAATCCTACGAGCAGTACTTC. Translated: CASSPTGFESYEQYF. The full variable domain, rest sourced from reference TRBV28 and TRBJ2-7, is DVKVTQSSRYLVKRTGEKVFLECVQDMDHENMFWYRQDPGLGLRLIYFSYDVKMKEKGDIPEGYSVSREKKERFSLILESASTNQTSMYLCASSPTGFESYEQYFGPGTRLTVT.

This clonotype showed up many times. V usage is TRBV6-1 and J usage is TRBJ2-7, with TRBD2 matching over 11 bases. This CDR3 is built from 14 residues. Germline V gene data show CDR1 as MNHNS and CDR2 as SASEGT. J gave up 0 bases and V 7 bases, and 2 bases lay outside the gene matches. CDR3 residues: CASTGLAGSYEQYF. In DNA, the CDR3 is TGTGCCAGCACCGGACTAGCGGGCTCCTACGAGCAGTACTTC.

V gene TRBV20-1 combines with J gene TRBJ2-5; D is perhaps TRBD2 (5 bases). The CDR3 spans 10 residues. The V and J ends lost 8 bases and 3 bases respectively, with 7 bases between them. Looked up from germline, CDR1 is DFQATT and CDR2 is SNEGSKA (reference sequence). CDR3 nucleotides: TGCAGTTTGCGGGAAGAGACCCAGTACTTC. Translating it yields CSLREETQYF.